This T cell receptor (beta chain) derives from a study of CD8+CD57+ T cells in acquired aplastic anemia. Study details: On average, sorted CD4+ and CD8+ cells gave 3.2 ug of DNA. For CD4+ cells, healthy donors had an average of around 9.9 million reads.

TCR beta VDJ and CDR3 profiling used genomic DNA as template. TCRdb used MiXCR to reprocess the reads, holding one entry per CDR3 protein. The sample shows hundreds of thousands of distinct CDR3 sequences, about two thirds of them seen only once. Only a few counts were recorded for this clonotype. The CDR3 extends over 16 amino acids. Germline V gene data show CDR1 as MGHDK and CDR2 as SYGVNS. V lost 8 bases to trimming and J lost 7 bases, with 21 bases between them. The sample comprised sorted CD4+, CD8+, or CD8+CD57+ T cells (not recorded which) from PBMCs. The clonotype comes from a human donor in good health, serving as a control. The chain carries TRBV25-1 and TRBJ1-6, with D tentatively TRBD1 (6 bases). The CDR3, as DNA: TGTGCCAGCTCACCCCGAGGGGACAACGCCAATTCACCCCTCCACTTT. Translated: CASSPRGDNANSPLHF.